One and the same sample provided the 28 T cell receptor beta chains below, sequenced in a study of response to subunit inactivated influenza vaccine. TCRdb re-analysed the RT-PCR reads in MiXCR, keeping a single row per CDR3 protein. The sample includes roughly 500,000 distinct CDR3 sequences, about 15% of them seen just once. The sample was CD4+ T cells sorted from PBMCs, taken roughly 24 months after vaccination. Source of these receptors: a man between 50 and 75 years old who received an inactivated influenza vaccine.

In this sample, this clonotype turned up a few times. The rearrangement links TRBV20-1 to TRBJ1-4; D unclear. CDR1 DFQATT and CDR2 SNEGSKA come from the germline V gene (reference sequence). CDR3 length: 14 amino acids. V dropped 1 base and J dropped 8 bases, with 14 bases sitting between them. The CDR3 coding sequence is TGCAGTGCTAGAGTATACGGGGAGGGCGAAAAACTGTTTTTT. The encoded protein is CSARVYGEGEKLFF.

The V call is TRBV20-1, the J call TRBJ1-2, with 8 bases fitting TRBD1. Germline V gene data show CDR1 as DFQATT and CDR2 as SNEGSKA (reference sequence). The CDR3 contains 14 residues. After removal of 6 bases from V and 4 bases from J, the junction contained 10 bases not matched to a gene. The chain's CDR3 is CSAHGQGMGYGYTF. Written as DNA, the CDR3 is TGCAGTGCCCACGGACAGGGAATGGGCTATGGCTACACCTTC.

The rearrangement joins TRBV4-3 to TRBJ2-7, with TRBD2 identical over 7 bases. Trimming cost V 1 base and J 0 bases; bases outside gene matches: 6. The CDR3 runs 16 residues. CDR1 is LGHNA and CDR2 is YSLEER in the germline V gene. The CDR3 sequence is CASSQVPGGSSYEQYF. CDR3 bases: TGCGCCAGCAGCCAAGTTCCGGGAGGCAGCTCCTACGAGCAGTACTTC.

This clonotype was counted many times. The chain recombines TRBV12-3 or TRBV12-4 with TRBJ1-6; maybe TRBD1 (6 bases). V shed 6 bases and J shed 7 bases, with 13 bases lying between them. This CDR3 is built from 14 residues. The CDR3 nucleotides read TGTGCCAGCAGCCCTGGACAGAGGAATTCACCCCTCCACTTT. It codes for CASSPGQRNSPLHF.

This clonotype was observed many times. The V gene is TRBV7-8, the J gene TRBJ1-1; the D is unclear. Trimming shortened V by 4 bases and J by 3 bases, and 12 bases separated the two germline ends. This CDR3 region has 14 residues. CDR1 is SGHVS and CDR2 is FQNEAQ in the germline V gene. The CDR3 region has the DNA TGTGCCAGCAGCTCCCAGTCCGGGCACACTGAAGCTTTCTTT. Protein sequence: CASSSQSGHTEAFF.

This clonotype was seen repeatedly, ten times or more. This sequence joins TRBV5-1 and TRBJ2-1, with a weak D call TRBD2 (6 bases). The V and J ends lost 6 bases and 7 bases respectively, with 17 bases between them. This CDR3 has 14 residues. The germline CDR1 and CDR2 sequences are SGHRS and YFSETQ. CDR3 protein: CASNPPGRGNEQFF. The CDR3 DNA follows: TGCGCCAGCAACCCCCCAGGTCGGGGGAATGAGCAGTTCTTC.

This clonotype was seen only a few times. This chain links TRBV7-2 with TRBJ1-2; D gene unclear. There are 17 residues in the CDR3. V lost 0 bases, J lost 4 bases, and 18 bases lay in between. The V gene's germline CDR1 is SGHTA and CDR2 FQGNSA. The CDR3 coding sequence is TGTGCCAGCAGCTTAGCCCACGACACGGGGAGATTCTATGGCTACACCTTC. It yields the protein CASSLAHDTGRFYGYTF. The complete variable domain, with remaining parts taken from reference TRBV7-2 and TRBJ1-2, reads GAGVSQSPSNKVTEKGKDVELRCDPISGHTALYWYRQSLGQGLEFLIYFQGNSAPDKSGLPSDRFSAERTGGSVSTLTIQRTQQEDSAVYLCASSLAHDTGRFYGYTFGSGTRLTVV.

This clonotype has only a few counts. This rearrangement joins TRBV28 to TRBJ2-7, with D perhaps TRBD1 or TRBD2 (5 bases each). The CDR3 is 15 residues long. Germline-derived CDR1 and CDR2 are MDHEN and SYDVKM. V lost 5 bases and J 3 bases, leaving 17 bases between the germline ends. DNA for the CDR3: TGTGCCAGCAGTCCAGGGACCACCTGGGTCTACGAGCAGTACTTC. It codes for CASSPGTTWVYEQYF.

In its sample, this clonotype was seen a few times. Here the CDR3 DNA reads TGTGCCAGCAGTGATTGGGGACTAGCGGGAGGTTGGGAGACCCAGTACTTC. Translated, it gives CASSDWGLAGGWETQYF. The chain combines TRBV2 with TRBJ2-5, with 15 bases matching TRBD2. The junction had 7 bases not matched to a gene; V was cut back by 3 bases and J by 5 bases. Germline V gene lookup returns CDR1 SNHLY and CDR2 FYNNEI. The CDR3 sequence is 17 residues long. Together with reference TRBV2 and TRBJ2-5, the CDR3 gives the full variable domain: EPEVTQTPSHQVTQMGQEVILRCVPISNHLYFYWYRQILGQKVEFLVSFYNNEISEKSEIFDDQFSVERPDGSNFTLKIRSTKLEDSAMYFCASSDWGLAGGWETQYFGPGTRLLVL.

The chain combines TRBV20-1 with TRBJ2-5, with D unclear. The CDR3 runs 14 residues. Trimming removed 0 bases at V and 1 base at J, with 9 bases between. Germline loops: CDR1 DFQATT, CDR2 SNEGSKA (reference sequence). The CDR3 nucleotides are TGCAGTGCTAGAGATGTGGGCTTCCAAGAGACCCAGTACTTC. Protein sequence: CSARDVGFQETQYF.

DNA for the CDR3: TGTGCCAGCGGCACCGTCCCTGCCGGGCCCCAGCATTTT. It specifies CASGTVPAGPQHF. The V call is TRBV12-3 or TRBV12-4, the J call TRBJ1-5; D gene uncertain. Trimming took off 8 bases at V and 9 bases at J, with 17 bases between the two ends. The CDR3 length is 13 residues.

At least ten counts were recorded for this clonotype. This sequence joins TRBV6-1 and TRBJ2-7, with TRBD2 identical over 10 bases. V shed 6 bases, J shed 4 bases, and the junction held 3 bases outside the gene matches. The CDR3 length is 13 residues. CDR1 is MNHNS and CDR2 is SASEGT in the germline V gene. The CDR3 reads CASSGTSDYEQYF. In DNA form, the CDR3 reads TGTGCCAGCAGCGGGACTAGCGATTACGAGCAGTACTTC.

There are many counts of this clonotype. V and J are TRBV5-1 and TRBJ2-1; D unresolved. Germline V gene lookup returns CDR1 SGHRS and CDR2 YFSETQ. The CDR3 spans 13 residues. V was cut by 5 bases and J by 12 bases, with 18 bases left in between. This CDR3 reads CASSPQMSIVQFF. The CDR3 nucleotides are TGCGCCAGCAGTCCCCAAATGTCTATTGTGCAGTTCTTC. The full variable domain, with the rest looked up from reference TRBV5-1 and TRBJ2-1, is KAGVTQTPRYLIKTRGQQVTLSCSPISGHRSVSWYQQTPGQGLQFLFEYFSETQRNKGNFPGRFSGRQFSNSRSEMNVSTLELGDSALYLCASSPQMSIVQFFGPGTRLTVL.

This clonotype was detected a few times. V gene TRBV7-2 combines with J gene TRBJ2-3, with TRBD2 identical over 7 bases. Germline lookup yields CDR1 SGHTA and CDR2 FQGNSA. This CDR3 spans 13 amino acids. V trimming: 5 bases; J trimming: 14 bases; junction bases outside the gene matches: 13. CDR3 coding DNA: TGTGCCAGCAGCCCCTTGGGACTACACATGCGGTATTTT. Amino acids: CASSPLGLHMRYF.

The sample holds a few counts of this clonotype. The CDR3 reads CASSTLNTGGTDTQYF. CDR3 bases: TGTGCCAGCTCAACACTCAACACAGGGGGGACAGATACGCAGTATTTT. V is TRBV18 and J is TRBJ2-3, with TRBD1 matching 8 bases. Looked up from germline, CDR1 is KGHSH and CDR2 is LQKENI. This CDR3 comprises 16 residues. Trimming at V came to 5 bases and at J to 3 bases, leaving 10 bases not matched to a gene.

This clonotype was observed a few times. The rearrangement uses TRBV28 and TRBJ2-1, with 12 bases matching TRBD2. The CDR3 loop spans 16 amino acids. Trimming took 3 bases from V and 6 from J; bases not matched to a gene: 6. CDR1 is MDHEN, CDR2 SYDVKM, per germline. The CDR3 nucleotides read TGTGCCAGCAGTTTGTCAGGACTAGCGGGGCCCAATGAGCAGTTCTTC. It specifies CASSLSGLAGPNEQFF. Full variable domain (outside the CDR3, taken from reference TRBV28 and TRBJ2-1): DVKVTQSSRYLVKRTGEKVFLECVQDMDHENMFWYRQDPGLGLRLIYFSYDVKMKEKGDIPEGYSVSREKKERFSLILESASTNQTSMYLCASSLSGLAGPNEQFFGPGTRLTVL.

This clonotype was seen more than once but under ten times. The chain is built from TRBV20-1 and TRBJ2-1, with 7 bases fitting TRBD2. Germline CDR1 DFQATT, CDR2 SNEGSKA (reference sequence). J was trimmed by 8 bases and V by 6 bases; bases with no gene match: 16. This CDR3 is 15 amino acids long. CDR3 DNA sequence: TGCAGTGCCCACACGGCGGGAGCCCAATTGGATGAGCAGTTCTTC. Protein sequence: CSAHTAGAQLDEQFF.

This clonotype has just a few counts. This chain links TRBV29-1 with TRBJ2-1; D gene ambiguous. V was shortened by 3 bases and J by 6 bases, with 9 bases between the two germline ends. CDR3 length: 12 residues. Germline V gives CDR1 SQVTM, CDR2 ANQGSEA. CDR3 DNA: TGCAGCGTTGATCGGAAGACCAATGAGCAGTTCTTC. It translates to CSVDRKTNEQFF.

CDR3 protein: CSAHGRTNTEAFF. CDR3 nucleotide sequence: TGCAGTGCCCACGGCAGGACGAACACTGAAGCTTTCTTT. The chain uses TRBV20-1 and TRBJ1-1; D not certain. V shed 6 bases and J shed 1 base, with 12 bases lying between them. This CDR3 region has 13 residues. The V gene's germline CDR1 is DFQATT and CDR2 SNEGSKA (reference sequence).

This clonotype was found a few times. The V gene is TRBV12-3 or TRBV12-4, the J gene TRBJ1-5; D is unresolved. Trimming shortened V by 5 bases and J by 0 bases, and 11 bases separated the two germline ends. This CDR3 contains 15 residues. The CDR3 loop reads CASSLSLRSNQPQHF. In DNA form, the CDR3 reads TGTGCCAGCAGTCTCTCTCTCCGTAGCAATCAGCCCCAGCATTTT.

This clonotype was counted ten times or more. J is TRBJ2-2 and V is TRBV5-6, with 8 bases fitting TRBD2. V was pared by 0 bases and J by 4 bases, with 5 bases of the junction left unmatched. This CDR3 spans 16 amino acids. Germline V gives CDR1 SGHDT, CDR2 YYEEEE. The CDR3 loop reads CASSLAGGLGTGELFF. The CDR3 DNA reads as TGTGCCAGCAGCTTGGCGGGGGGGCTCGGCACCGGGGAGCTGTTTTTT.

The chain links TRBV5-1 to TRBJ1-4, with 7 bases identical to TRBD1. Germline V lookup: CDR1 SGHRS, CDR2 YFSETQ. The V gene end was trimmed by 0 bases and the J gene end by 7 bases; junction bases not matched to a gene: 6. This CDR3 contains 15 residues. CDR3 coding DNA: TGCGCCAGCAGCTTGGCCGGTGGGACAGCTGAAAAACTGTTTTTT. Its protein product is CASSLAGGTAEKLFF.

This clonotype was counted only a few times. This rearrangement joins TRBV12-3 or TRBV12-4 to TRBJ1-5; perhaps TRBD1 as D (6 bases). CDR3 length: 15 residues. V lost 4 bases to trimming and J lost 3 bases, with 13 bases between them. CDR3 coding DNA: TGTGCCAGCAGTTCGATGGGACACCACAATCAGCCCCAGCATTTT. Its translation: CASSSMGHHNQPQHF.

This clonotype was seen a few times. This chain connects TRBV29-1 to TRBJ2-5, with a weak D call TRBD1 (6 bases). The CDR3 spans 12 residues. V lost 8 bases and J 3 bases, leaving 13 bases between the germline ends. Germline lookup yields CDR1 SQVTM and CDR2 ANQGSEA. The CDR3 sequence: CSTGTPEETQYF. CDR3 bases: TGCAGCACGGGGACACCCGAAGAGACCCAGTACTTC.

This clonotype was counted at least ten times. The gene calls are TRBV12-3 or TRBV12-4 and TRBJ1-1, with D tentatively TRBD1 (6 bases). The CDR3 runs to 14 residues. V was trimmed by 6 bases and J by 1 base, leaving 12 bases between them. CDR3 sequence: CASSPGHQNTEAFF. The CDR3 DNA sequence: TGTGCCAGCAGCCCGGGACACCAGAACACTGAAGCTTTCTTT.

This clonotype has a count of ten or more. The rearrangement joins TRBV7-9 to TRBJ2-2; D call uncertain. V was trimmed by 2 bases and J by 5 bases, leaving 6 bases between them. The CDR3 extends over 13 amino acids. The germline gives CDR1 SEHNR, CDR2 FQNEAQ (reference sequence). CDR3 DNA sequence: TGTGCCAGCAGCTTAAAAGGGACCGGGGAGCTGTTTTTT. Protein product: CASSLKGTGELFF.

This clonotype was counted only a few times. This sequence joins TRBV10-3 and TRBJ2-2; D not certain. The CDR3 consists of 15 residues. CDR1 is ENHRY, CDR2 SYGVKD, per germline. V gave up 11 bases and J gave up 2 bases, with 18 bases separating them. The CDR3 sequence: CAAHKAQTNTGELFF. CDR3 DNA: TGTGCCGCACACAAGGCCCAGACTAACACCGGGGAGCTGTTTTTT.

Only a few counts were recorded for this clonotype. The genes are TRBV29-1 and TRBJ2-3; a weak D match, TRBD1 (5 bases). This CDR3 is 16 amino acids long. Germline-derived CDR1 and CDR2 are SQVTM and ANQGSEA. CDR3 protein: CRPGCARAYSTDTQYF. The CDR3 nucleotides read TGCAGACCGGGCTGTGCCAGGGCTTATAGCACAGATACGCAGTATTTT.